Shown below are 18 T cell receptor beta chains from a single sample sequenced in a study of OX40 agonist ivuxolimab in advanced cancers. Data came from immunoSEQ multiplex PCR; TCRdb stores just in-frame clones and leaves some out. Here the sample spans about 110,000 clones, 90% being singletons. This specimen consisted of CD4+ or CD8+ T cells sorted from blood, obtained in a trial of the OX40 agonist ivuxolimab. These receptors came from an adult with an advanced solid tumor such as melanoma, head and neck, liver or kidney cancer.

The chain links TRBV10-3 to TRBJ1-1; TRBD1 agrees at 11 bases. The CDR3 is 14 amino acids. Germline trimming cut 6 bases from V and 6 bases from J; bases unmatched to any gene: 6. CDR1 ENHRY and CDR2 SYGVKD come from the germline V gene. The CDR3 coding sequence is TGTGCCATCAGGGGGACAGGGGGGATCGCTGAAGCTTTCTTT. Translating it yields CAIRGTGGIAEAFF.

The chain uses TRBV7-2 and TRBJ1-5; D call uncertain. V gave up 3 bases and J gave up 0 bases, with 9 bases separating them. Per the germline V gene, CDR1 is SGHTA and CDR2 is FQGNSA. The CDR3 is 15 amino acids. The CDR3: CASSFVQNSNQPQHF. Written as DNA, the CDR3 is TGTGCCAGCAGCTTCGTGCAGAATAGCAATCAGCCCCAGCATTTT.

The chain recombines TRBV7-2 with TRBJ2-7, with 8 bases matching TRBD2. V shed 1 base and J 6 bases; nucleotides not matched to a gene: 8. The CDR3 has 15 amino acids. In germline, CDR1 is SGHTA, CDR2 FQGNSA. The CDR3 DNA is TGTGCCAGCAGCTTAGTAAGCGGGGGCGGGGGCGAGCAGTACTTC. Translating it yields CASSLVSGGGGEQYF.

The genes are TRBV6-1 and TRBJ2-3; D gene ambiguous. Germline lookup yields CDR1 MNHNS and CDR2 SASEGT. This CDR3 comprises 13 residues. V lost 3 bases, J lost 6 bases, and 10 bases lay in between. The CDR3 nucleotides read TGTGCCAGCAGTGATGGTGCGGTGGATACGCAGTATTTT. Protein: CASSDGAVDTQYF.

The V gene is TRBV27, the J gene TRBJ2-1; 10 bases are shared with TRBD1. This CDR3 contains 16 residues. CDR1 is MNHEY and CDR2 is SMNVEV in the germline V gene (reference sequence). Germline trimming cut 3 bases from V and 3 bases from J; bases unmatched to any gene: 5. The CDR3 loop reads CASSLRGTGVYNEQFF. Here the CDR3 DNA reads TGTGCCAGCAGTTTGAGGGGGACAGGGGTCTACAATGAGCAGTTCTTC.

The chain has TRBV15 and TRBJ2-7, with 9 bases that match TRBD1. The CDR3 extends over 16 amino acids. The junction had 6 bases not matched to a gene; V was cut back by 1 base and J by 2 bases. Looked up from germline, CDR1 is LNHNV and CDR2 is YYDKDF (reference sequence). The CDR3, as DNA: TGTGCCACCAGCAGAGGTCCGGGACAGGGACCCTACGAGCAGTACTTC. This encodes CATSRGPGQGPYEQYF.

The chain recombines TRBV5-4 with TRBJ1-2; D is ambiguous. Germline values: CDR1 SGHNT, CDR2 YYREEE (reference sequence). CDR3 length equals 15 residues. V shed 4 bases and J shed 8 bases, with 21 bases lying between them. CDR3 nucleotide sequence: TGTGCCAGCAGCCCTTCCACCAGTTTCGTTGGGGGCTACACCTTC. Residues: CASSPSTSFVGGYTF.

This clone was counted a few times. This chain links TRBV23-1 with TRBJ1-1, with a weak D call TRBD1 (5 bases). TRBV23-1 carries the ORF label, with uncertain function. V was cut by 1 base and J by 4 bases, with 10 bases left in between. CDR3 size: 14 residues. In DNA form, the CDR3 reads TGCGCCAGCAGTCAATTGAGGGGTTGCACTGAAGCTTTCTTT. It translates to CASSQLRGCTEAFF.

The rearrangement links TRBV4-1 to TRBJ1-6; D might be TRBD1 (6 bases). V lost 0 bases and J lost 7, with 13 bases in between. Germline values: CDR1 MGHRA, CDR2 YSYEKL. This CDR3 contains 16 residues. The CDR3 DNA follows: TGCGCCAGCAGCCAAGAGGGGGGGCGCAGAAATTCACCCCTCCACTTT. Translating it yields CASSQEGGRRNSPLHF.

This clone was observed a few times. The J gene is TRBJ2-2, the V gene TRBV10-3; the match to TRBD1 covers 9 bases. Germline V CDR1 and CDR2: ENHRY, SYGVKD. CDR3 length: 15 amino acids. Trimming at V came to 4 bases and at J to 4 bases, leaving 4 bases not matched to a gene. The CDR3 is CAISVGTGSTGELFF. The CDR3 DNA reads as TGTGCCATCAGTGTCGGGACAGGGTCCACCGGGGAGCTGTTTTTT.

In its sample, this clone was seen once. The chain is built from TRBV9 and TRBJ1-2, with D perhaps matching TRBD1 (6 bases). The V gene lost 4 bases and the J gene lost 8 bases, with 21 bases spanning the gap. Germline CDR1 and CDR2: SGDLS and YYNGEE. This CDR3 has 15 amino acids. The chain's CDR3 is CASSPQMGGRNGYTF. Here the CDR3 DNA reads TGTGCCAGCAGCCCGCAAATGGGGGGGCGGAACGGCTACACCTTC.

The CDR3 nucleotides are TGTGCCAGCAGTCACAGGGACAGGGGGCTCGATGAGCAGTTCTTC. This translates into CASSHRDRGLDEQFF. This chain connects TRBV6-6 to TRBJ2-1; 12 bases map to TRBD1. This CDR3 region has 15 residues. The germline gives CDR1 MNHNY, CDR2 SVGAGI (reference sequence). V was pared by 5 bases and J by 8 bases, with 7 bases of the junction left unmatched.

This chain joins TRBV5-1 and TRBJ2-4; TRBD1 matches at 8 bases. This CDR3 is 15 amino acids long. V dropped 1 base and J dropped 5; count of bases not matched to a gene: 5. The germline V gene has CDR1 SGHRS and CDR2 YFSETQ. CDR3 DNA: TGCGCCAGCAGCTTGTTACCGGGACAGGAAAACATTCAGTACTTC. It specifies CASSLLPGQENIQYF.

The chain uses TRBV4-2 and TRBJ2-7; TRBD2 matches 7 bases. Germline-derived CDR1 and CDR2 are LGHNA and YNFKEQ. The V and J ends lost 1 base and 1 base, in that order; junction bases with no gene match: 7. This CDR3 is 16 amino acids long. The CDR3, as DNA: TGTGCCAGCAGCCAAGTCGGGAAAGCGGGGTCCTACGAGCAGTACTTC. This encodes CASSQVGKAGSYEQYF.

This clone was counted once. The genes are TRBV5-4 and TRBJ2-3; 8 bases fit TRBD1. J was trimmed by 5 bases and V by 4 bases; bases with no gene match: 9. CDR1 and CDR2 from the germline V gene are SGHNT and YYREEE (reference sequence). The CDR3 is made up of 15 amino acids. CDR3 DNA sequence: TGTGCCAGCAGCGCCGGACAGGGCGCCAAAGATACGCAGTATTTT. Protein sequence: CASSAGQGAKDTQYF.

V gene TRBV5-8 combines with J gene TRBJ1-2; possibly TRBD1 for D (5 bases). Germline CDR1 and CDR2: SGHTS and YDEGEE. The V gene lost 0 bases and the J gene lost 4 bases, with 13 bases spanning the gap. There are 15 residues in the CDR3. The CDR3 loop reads CASSLAKGWTYGYTF. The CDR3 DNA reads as TGTGCCAGCAGCTTGGCCAAGGGGTGGACCTATGGCTACACCTTC. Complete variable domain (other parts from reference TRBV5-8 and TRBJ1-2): EAGVTQSPTHLIKTRGQQATLRCSPISGHTSVYWYQQALGLGLQFLLWYDEGEERNRGNFPPRFSGRQFPNYSSELNVNALELEDSALYLCASSLAKGWTYGYTFGSGTRLTVV.

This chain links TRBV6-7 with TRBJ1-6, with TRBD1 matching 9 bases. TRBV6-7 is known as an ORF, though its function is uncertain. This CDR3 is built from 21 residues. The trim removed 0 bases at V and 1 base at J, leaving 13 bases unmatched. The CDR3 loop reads CASSYSPNRDRVRSYNSPLHF. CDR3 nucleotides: TGTGCCAGCAGTTACTCTCCAAACCGGGACAGGGTTAGGTCCTATAATTCACCCCTCCACTTT.

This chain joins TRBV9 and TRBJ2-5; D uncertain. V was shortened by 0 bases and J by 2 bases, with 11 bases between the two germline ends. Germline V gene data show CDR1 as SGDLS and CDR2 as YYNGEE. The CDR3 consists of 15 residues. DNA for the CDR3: TGTGCCAGCAGCGTAGTTGTAGGGCAGCAAGAGACCCAGTACTTC. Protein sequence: CASSVVVGQQETQYF.